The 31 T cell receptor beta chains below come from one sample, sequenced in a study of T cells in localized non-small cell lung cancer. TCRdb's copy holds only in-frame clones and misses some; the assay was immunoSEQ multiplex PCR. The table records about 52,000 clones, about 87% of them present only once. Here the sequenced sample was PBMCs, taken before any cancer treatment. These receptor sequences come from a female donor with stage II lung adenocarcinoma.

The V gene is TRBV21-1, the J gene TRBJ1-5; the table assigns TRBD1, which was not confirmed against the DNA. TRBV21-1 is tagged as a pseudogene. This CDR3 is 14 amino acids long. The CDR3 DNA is TGTGCCAGCAGACCAGGGGGTGGCAATCAGCCCCAGCATTTT. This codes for CASRPGGGNQPQHF.

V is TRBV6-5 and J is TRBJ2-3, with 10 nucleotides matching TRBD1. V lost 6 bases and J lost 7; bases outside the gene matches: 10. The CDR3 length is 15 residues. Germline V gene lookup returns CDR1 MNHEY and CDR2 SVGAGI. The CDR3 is CASSLGTGVRHTQYF. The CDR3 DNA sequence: TGTGCCAGCAGCTTGGGGACAGGGGTGAGGCATACGCAGTATTTT.

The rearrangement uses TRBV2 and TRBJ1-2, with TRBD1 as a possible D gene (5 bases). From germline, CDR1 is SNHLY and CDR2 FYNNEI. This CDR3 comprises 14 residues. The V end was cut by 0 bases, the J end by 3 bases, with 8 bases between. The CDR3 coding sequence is TGTGCCAGCAGTGAAGCGTGGGGGGACTATGGCTACACCTTC. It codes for CASSEAWGDYGYTF.

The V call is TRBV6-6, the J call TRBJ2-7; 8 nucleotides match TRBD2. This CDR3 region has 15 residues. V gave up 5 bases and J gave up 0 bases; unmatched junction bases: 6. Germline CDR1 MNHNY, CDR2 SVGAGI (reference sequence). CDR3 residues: CASSLLAASSYEQYF. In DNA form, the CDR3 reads TGTGCCAGCAGTCTACTAGCGGCAAGCTCCTACGAGCAGTACTTC.

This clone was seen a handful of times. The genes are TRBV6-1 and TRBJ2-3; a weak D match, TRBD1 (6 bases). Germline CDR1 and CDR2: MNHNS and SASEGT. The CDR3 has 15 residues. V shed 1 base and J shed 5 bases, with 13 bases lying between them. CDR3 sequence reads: CASSEGGGSVDTQYF. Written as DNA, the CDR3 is TGTGCCAGCAGTGAAGGAGGGGGTTCGGTAGATACGCAGTATTTT.

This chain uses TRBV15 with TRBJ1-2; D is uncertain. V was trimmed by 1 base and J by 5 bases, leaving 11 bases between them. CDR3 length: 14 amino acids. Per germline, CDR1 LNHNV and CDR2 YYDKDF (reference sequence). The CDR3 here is CATSRVRTLYGYTF. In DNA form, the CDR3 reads TGTGCCACCAGCAGAGTACGGACCCTATATGGCTACACCTTC.

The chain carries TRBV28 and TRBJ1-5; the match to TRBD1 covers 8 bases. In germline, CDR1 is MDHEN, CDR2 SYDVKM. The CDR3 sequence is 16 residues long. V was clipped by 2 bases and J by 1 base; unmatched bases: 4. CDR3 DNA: TGTGCCAGCAGTTTAAGGACAGGGTTCAGCAATCAGCCCCAGCATTTT. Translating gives CASSLRTGFSNQPQHF.

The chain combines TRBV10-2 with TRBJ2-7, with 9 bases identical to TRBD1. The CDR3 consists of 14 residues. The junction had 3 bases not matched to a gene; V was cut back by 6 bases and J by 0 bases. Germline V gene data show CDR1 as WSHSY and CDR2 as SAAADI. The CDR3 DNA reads TGCGCCAGCAGAGGGACAGGGAGCTCCTACGAGCAGTACTTC. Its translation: CASRGTGSSYEQYF.

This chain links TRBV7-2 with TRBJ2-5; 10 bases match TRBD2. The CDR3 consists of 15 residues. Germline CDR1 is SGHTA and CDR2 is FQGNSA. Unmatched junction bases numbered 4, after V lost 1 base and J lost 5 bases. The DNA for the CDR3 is TGTGCCAGCAGCTTAGAACTAGCGGGGTATGAGACCCAGTACTTC. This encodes CASSLELAGYETQYF.

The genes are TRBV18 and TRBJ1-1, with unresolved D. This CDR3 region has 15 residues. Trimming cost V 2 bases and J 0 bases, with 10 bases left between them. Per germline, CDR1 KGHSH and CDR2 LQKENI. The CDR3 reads CASSPIPSLNTEAFF. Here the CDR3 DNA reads TGTGCCAGCTCACCAATCCCCAGTCTGAACACTGAAGCTTTCTTT.

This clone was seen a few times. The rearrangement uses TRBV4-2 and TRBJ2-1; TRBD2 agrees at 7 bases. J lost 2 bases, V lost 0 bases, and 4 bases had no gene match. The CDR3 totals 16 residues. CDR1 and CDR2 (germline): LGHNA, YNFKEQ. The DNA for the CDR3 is TGTGCCAGCAGCCAAGACGGGGGGAACCCCTACAATGAGCAGTTCTTC. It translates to CASSQDGGNPYNEQFF.

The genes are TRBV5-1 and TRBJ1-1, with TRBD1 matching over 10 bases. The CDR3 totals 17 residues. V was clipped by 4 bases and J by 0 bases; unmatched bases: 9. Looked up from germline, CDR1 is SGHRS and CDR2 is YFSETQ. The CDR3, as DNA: TGCGCCAGCAGCCGAGGGACAGGGGCCTATATGAACACTGAAGCTTTCTTT. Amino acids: CASSRGTGAYMNTEAFF.

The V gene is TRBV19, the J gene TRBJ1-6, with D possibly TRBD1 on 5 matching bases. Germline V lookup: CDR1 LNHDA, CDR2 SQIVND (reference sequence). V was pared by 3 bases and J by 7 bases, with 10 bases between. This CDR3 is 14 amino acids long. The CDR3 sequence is CASSMGDYNSPLHF. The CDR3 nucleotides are TGTGCCAGTAGTATGGGGGATTACAATTCACCCCTCCACTTT.

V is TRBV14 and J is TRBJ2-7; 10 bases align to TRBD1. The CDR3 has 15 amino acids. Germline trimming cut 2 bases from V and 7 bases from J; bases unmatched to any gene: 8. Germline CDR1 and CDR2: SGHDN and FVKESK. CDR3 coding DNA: TGTGCCAGCAGCCAACGGGACAGGGGAGTTCGGGAGCAGTACTTC. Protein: CASSQRDRGVREQYF.

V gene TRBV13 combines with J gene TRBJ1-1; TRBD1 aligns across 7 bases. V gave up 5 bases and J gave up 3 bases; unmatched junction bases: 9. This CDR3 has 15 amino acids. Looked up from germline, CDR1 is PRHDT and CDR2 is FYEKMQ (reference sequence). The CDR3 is CASSTRQGGDTEAFF. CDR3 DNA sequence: TGTGCCAGCAGCACTAGACAGGGCGGGGACACTGAAGCTTTCTTT.

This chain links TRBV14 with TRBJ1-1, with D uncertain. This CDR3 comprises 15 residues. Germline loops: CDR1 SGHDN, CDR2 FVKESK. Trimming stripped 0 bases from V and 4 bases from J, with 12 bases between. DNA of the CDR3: TGTGCCAGCAGCCAAGATCGTCGCCAGCTCACTGAAGCTTTCTTT. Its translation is CASSQDRRQLTEAFF. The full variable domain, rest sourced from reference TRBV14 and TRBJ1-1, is EAGVTQFPSHSVIEKGQTVTLRCDPISGHDNLYWYRRVMGKEIKFLLHFVKESKQDESGMPNNRFLAERTGGTYSTLKVQPAELEDSGVYFCASSQDRRQLTEAFFGQGTRLTVV.

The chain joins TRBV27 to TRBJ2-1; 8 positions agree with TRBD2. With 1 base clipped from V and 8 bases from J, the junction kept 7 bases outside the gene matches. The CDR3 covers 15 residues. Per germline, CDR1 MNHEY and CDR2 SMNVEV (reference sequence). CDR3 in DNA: TGTGCCAGCAGTTTATGGATTAGCGGGGAAGATGAGCAGTTCTTC. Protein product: CASSLWISGEDEQFF.

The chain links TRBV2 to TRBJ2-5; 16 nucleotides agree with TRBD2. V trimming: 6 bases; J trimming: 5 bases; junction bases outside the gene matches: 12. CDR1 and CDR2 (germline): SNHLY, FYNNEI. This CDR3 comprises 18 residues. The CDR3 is CASSRLGLAGGRHETQYF. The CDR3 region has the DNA TGTGCCAGCAGCCGACTGGGACTAGCGGGGGGGCGTCATGAGACCCAGTACTTC. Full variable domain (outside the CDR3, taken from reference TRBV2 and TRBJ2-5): EPEVTQTPSHQVTQMGQEVILRCVPISNHLYFYWYRQILGQKVEFLVSFYNNEISEKSEIFDDQFSVERPDGSNFTLKIRSTKLEDSAMYFCASSRLGLAGGRHETQYFGPGTRLLVL.

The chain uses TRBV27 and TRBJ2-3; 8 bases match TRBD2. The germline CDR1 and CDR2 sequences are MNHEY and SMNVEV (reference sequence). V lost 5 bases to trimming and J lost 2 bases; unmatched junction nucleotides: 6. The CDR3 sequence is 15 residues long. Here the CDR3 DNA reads TGTGCCAGCAGTCTCACTAGCGGAATCACAGATACGCAGTATTTT. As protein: CASSLTSGITDTQYF.

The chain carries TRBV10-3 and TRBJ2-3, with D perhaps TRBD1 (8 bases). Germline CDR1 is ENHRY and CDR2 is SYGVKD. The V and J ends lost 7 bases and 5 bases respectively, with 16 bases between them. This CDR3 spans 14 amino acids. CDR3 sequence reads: CAITGQGGRDTQYF. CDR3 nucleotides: TGTGCCATCACCGGACAGGGAGGGAGAGATACGCAGTATTTT.

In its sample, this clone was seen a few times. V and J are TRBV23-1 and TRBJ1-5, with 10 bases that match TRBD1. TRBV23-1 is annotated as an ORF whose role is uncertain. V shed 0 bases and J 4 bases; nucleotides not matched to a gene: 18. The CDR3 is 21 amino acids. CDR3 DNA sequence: TGCGCCAGCAGTCAATCGCCCAACTCGGGTGATGGGACAGGGGATAATCAGCCCCAGCATTTT. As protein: CASSQSPNSGDGTGDNQPQHF.

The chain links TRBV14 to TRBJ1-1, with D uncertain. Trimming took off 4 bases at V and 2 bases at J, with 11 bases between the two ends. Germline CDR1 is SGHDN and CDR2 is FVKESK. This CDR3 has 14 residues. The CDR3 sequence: CASSRRHLNTEAFF. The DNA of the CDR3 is TGTGCCAGCAGCCGAAGACATCTTAACACTGAAGCTTTCTTT.

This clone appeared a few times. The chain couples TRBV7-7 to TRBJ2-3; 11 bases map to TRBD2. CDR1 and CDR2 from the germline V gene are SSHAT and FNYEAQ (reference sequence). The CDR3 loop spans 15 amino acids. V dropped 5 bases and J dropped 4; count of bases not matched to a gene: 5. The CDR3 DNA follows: TGTGCCAGCAGCCTGACTAGCGGGGAGTCAGATACGCAGTATTTT. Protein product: CASSLTSGESDTQYF.

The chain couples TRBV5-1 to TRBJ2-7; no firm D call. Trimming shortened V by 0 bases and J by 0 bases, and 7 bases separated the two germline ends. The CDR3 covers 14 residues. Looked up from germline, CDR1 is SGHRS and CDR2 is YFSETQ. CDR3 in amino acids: CASSLESASYEQYF. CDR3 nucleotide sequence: TGCGCCAGCAGCTTGGAGTCGGCCTCCTACGAGCAGTACTTC.

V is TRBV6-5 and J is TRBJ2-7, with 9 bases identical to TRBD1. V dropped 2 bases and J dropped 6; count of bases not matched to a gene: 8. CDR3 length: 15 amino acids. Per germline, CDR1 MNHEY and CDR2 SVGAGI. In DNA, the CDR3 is TGTGCCAGCAGTTACCCAGGGACAGGGATGACCGAGCAGTACTTC. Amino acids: CASSYPGTGMTEQYF.

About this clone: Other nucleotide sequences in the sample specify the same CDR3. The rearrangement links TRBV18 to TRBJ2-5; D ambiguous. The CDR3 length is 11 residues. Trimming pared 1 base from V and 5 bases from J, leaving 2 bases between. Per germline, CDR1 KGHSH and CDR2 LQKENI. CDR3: CASSPQETQYF. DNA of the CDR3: TGTGCCAGCTCACCACAGGAGACCCAGTACTTC.

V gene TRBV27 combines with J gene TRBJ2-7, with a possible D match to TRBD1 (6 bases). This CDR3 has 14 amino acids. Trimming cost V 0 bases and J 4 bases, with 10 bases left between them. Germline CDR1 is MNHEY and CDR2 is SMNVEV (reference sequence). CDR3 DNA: TGTGCCAGCAGTTTATCGGGGGCTTCGTACGAGCAGTACTTC. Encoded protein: CASSLSGASYEQYF.

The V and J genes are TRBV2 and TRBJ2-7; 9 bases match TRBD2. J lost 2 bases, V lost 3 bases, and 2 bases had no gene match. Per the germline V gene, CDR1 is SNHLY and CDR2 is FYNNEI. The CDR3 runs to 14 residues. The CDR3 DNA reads TGTGCCAGCAGTGAGGAGCGGGGGGCCTACGAGCAGTACTTC. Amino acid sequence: CASSEERGAYEQYF.

CDR3 nucleotides: TGCGCCAGCAGCACGGACAGCTCCTACGAGCAGTACTTC. Translation gives CASSTDSSYEQYF. The gene calls are TRBV5-1 and TRBJ2-7, with D possibly TRBD1 on 6 matching bases. Germline V gene lookup returns CDR1 SGHRS and CDR2 YFSETQ. The CDR3 covers 13 residues. With 4 bases removed from V and 0 bases from J, the gap between germline ends came to 8 bases.

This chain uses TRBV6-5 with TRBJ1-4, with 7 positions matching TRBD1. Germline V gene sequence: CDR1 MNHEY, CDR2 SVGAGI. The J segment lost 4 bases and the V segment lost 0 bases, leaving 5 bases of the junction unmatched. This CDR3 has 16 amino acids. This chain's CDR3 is CASSYSIYRGNEKLFF. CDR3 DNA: TGTGCCAGCAGTTACTCGATATACAGGGGTAATGAAAAACTGTTTTTT.

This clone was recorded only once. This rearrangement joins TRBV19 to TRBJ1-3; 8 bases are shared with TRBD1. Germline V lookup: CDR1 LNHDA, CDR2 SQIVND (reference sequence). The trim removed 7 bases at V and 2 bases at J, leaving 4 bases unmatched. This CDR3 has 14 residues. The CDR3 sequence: CASTMTGAGNTIYF. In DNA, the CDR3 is TGTGCCAGTACCATGACAGGGGCTGGAAACACCATATATTTT.